This passage covers 32 T cell receptor beta chains from one sample sequenced in a study of T cells after yellow fever vaccination. TCRdb reprocessed the 5' RACE reads via MiXCR and lists one record per CDR3 protein. The data contain around 310,000 distinct CDR3 sequences, 4% of them seen just once; the ten biggest clones take up roughly 26%. The source material was PBMCs, sampled 5 days after the yellow fever booster vaccination. These receptor sequences come from a man between 18 and 29 years old who received the YFV17D yellow fever vaccine.

The rearrangement uses TRBV4-2 and TRBJ2-5; D not certain. The CDR3 length is 15 residues. Germline assignment: CDR1 LGHNA and CDR2 YNFKEQ. Between the trimmed V and J ends, which lost 4 bases and 2 bases, there was a span of 14 bases. Here the CDR3 reads CASSPKSGIQETQYF. The CDR3 DNA reads as TGTGCCAGCAGCCCCAAATCAGGCATACAAGAGACCCAGTACTTC.

This clonotype was seen more than once but under ten times. V usage is TRBV18 and J usage is TRBJ2-5; weak D call: TRBD2 (6 bases). The CDR3 totals 15 residues. The germline V and J ends were trimmed by 3 bases and 4 bases, with 15 bases remaining between them. Germline assignment: CDR1 KGHSH and CDR2 LQKENI. DNA of the CDR3: TGTGCCAGCTCACCCGGGAGTCTCACTACAGAGACCCAGTACTTC. Its protein product is CASSPGSLTTETQYF.

In its sample, this clonotype was seen many times. The V gene is TRBV7-2, the J gene TRBJ2-7; perhaps D is TRBD1 or TRBD2 (5 bases each). The CDR3 consists of 13 residues. The germline V and J ends were trimmed by 5 bases and 6 bases, with 14 bases remaining between them. Germline V gene sequence: CDR1 SGHTA, CDR2 FQGNSA. The CDR3 protein is CASSGRDPSEQYF. Written as DNA, the CDR3 is TGTGCCAGCAGCGGCCGGGACCCCTCCGAGCAGTACTTC.

This clonotype was counted between two and nine times. V gene TRBV6-5 combines with J gene TRBJ1-2; no firm D call. Trimming cost V 1 base and J 8 bases, with 11 bases left between them. Germline CDR1 and CDR2: MNHEY and SVGAGI. The CDR3 runs 13 residues. CDR3 loop: CASSYYRTGGYTF. The CDR3 DNA reads TGTGCCAGCAGTTACTATCGGACCGGGGGCTACACCTTC.

The chain employs TRBV4-1 and TRBJ2-3; 15 bases match TRBD2. The germline V gene encodes CDR1 MGHRA and CDR2 YSYEKL. V dropped 4 bases and J dropped 1; count of bases not matched to a gene: 9. This CDR3 comprises 19 residues. The CDR3 loop reads CASSPTGTSGGWGTDTQYF. The CDR3, as DNA: TGCGCCAGCAGCCCCACCGGGACTAGCGGGGGGTGGGGCACAGATACGCAGTATTTT.

This clonotype has ten or more counts. The DNA for the CDR3 is TGTGCCACCAGTGATTTCGGCCAGAGGATACACATTCAGTACTTC. Its translation: CATSDFGQRIHIQYF. The chain uses TRBV24-1 and TRBJ2-4; D is unresolved. Germline assignment: CDR1 KGHDR and CDR2 SFDVKD. Trimming removed 1 base from V and 8 bases from J, with 14 bases in between. The CDR3 consists of 15 residues.

This clonotype was picked up a small number of times. The chain links TRBV20-1 to TRBJ2-6; D call uncertain. The V end was cut by 6 bases, the J end by 4 bases, with 13 bases between. The CDR3 length is 14 residues. CDR1 and CDR2 (germline): DFQATT, SNEGSKA (reference sequence). CDR3 sequence reads: CSAPLSSGANVLTF. CDR3 bases: TGCAGTGCACCCCTTAGTTCCGGGGCCAACGTCCTGACTTTC.

This clonotype was recorded at least ten times. The chain has TRBV20-1 and TRBJ2-1; 9 positions agree with TRBD2. This CDR3 contains 15 residues. Germline V CDR1 and CDR2: DFQATT, SNEGSKA (reference sequence). V lost 0 bases, J lost 2 bases, and 2 bases stayed unmatched. The CDR3 here is CSARDSGGPYNEQFF. CDR3 nucleotide sequence: TGCAGTGCTAGAGATAGCGGGGGACCCTACAATGAGCAGTTCTTC.

This clonotype was picked up a small number of times. One junction end does not reproduce the germline sequence, and a read error may be involved. The V gene is TRBV4-3, the J gene TRBJ1-2; possible D gene TRBD1, 5 bases. The length of the CDR3 is 15 residues. Germline V gives CDR1 LGHNA, CDR2 YSLEER. CDR3 in DNA: TGCGCCAGCAGTCAAGTGCTTGGGGGAAGGGGTGGCTACACCTTC. Translating it yields CASSQVLGGRGGYTF.

J is TRBJ2-3 and V is TRBV5-4; 8 bases agree with TRBD2. CDR3 length: 13 residues. The junction had 3 bases not matched to a gene; V was cut back by 5 bases and J by 4 bases. Germline V gives CDR1 SGHNT, CDR2 YYREEE (reference sequence). CDR3 region: CASRAGVADTQYF. The DNA for the CDR3 is TGTGCCAGCAGAGCGGGGGTGGCAGATACGCAGTATTTT.

The CDR3 loop reads CSVGGASKQGRQETQYF. The DNA of the CDR3 is TGCAGCGTTGGGGGAGCCAGCAAACAGGGAAGACAAGAGACCCAGTACTTC. The rearrangement uses TRBV29-1 and TRBJ2-5; D might be TRBD1 (6 bases). The CDR3 runs to 17 residues. The germline gives CDR1 SQVTM, CDR2 ANQGSEA. Trimming removed 4 bases at V and 2 bases at J, with 23 bases between.

The gene calls are TRBV7-2 and TRBJ2-1, with 9 positions matching TRBD2. The length of the CDR3 is 15 residues. After removal of 5 bases from V and 8 bases from J, the junction contained 10 bases not matched to a gene. Germline V CDR1 and CDR2: SGHTA, FQGNSA. CDR3 in DNA: TGTGCCAGCAGCCTGCGCGGGGGGGGCAGGGATGAGCAGTTCTTC. Encoded protein: CASSLRGGGRDEQFF. Full variable domain (rest looked up from reference TRBV7-2 and TRBJ2-1): GAGVSQSPSNKVTEKGKDVELRCDPISGHTALYWYRQSLGQGLEFLIYFQGNSAPDKSGLPSDRFSAERTGGSVSTLTIQRTQQEDSAVYLCASSLRGGGRDEQFFGPGTRLTVL.

This clonotype was seen more than once but under ten times. This chain connects TRBV19 to TRBJ1-6; D is ambiguous. CDR3 length: 17 amino acids. With 5 bases removed from V and 0 bases from J, the gap between germline ends came to 14 bases. Germline lookup yields CDR1 LNHDA and CDR2 SQIVND (reference sequence). CDR3 in amino acids: CASSLGAELSYNSPLHF. CDR3 nucleotide sequence: TGTGCCAGTAGTTTGGGCGCCGAACTCTCCTATAATTCACCCCTCCACTTT.

The V and J genes are TRBV20-1 and TRBJ2-3; D unclear. Trimming took 3 bases from V and 5 from J, leaving 6 bases between them. CDR1 is DFQATT and CDR2 is SNEGSKA in the germline V gene (reference sequence). CDR3 size: 11 residues. CDR3 sequence reads: CSASIGDTQYF. The DNA for the CDR3 is TGCAGTGCTAGTATTGGAGATACGCAGTATTTT.

This clonotype was seen more than once but under ten times. The rearrangement joins TRBV20-1 to TRBJ2-1; TRBD1 aligns across 7 bases. Per the germline V gene, CDR1 is DFQATT and CDR2 is SNEGSKA (reference sequence). The CDR3 extends over 17 amino acids. V lost 0 bases, J lost 0 bases, and 8 bases stayed unmatched. The CDR3 region is CSARDYRGPSSYNEQFF. The CDR3 coding sequence is TGCAGTGCTAGAGATTACAGGGGCCCGAGCTCCTACAATGAGCAGTTCTTC.

The chain carries TRBV7-9 and TRBJ2-7, with D perhaps matching TRBD2 (5 bases). CDR1 and CDR2 (germline): SEHNR, FQNEAQ (reference sequence). The CDR3 covers 14 residues. The ends were cut back, 4 bases at V and 3 bases at J, with 13 bases in the middle. The CDR3 DNA reads as TGTGCCAGCAGCTCCTACGGGGTTTACTACGAGCAGTACTTC. Protein sequence: CASSSYGVYYEQYF.

The rearrangement joins TRBV12-3 or TRBV12-4 to TRBJ1-2; the D gene is possibly TRBD1 (6 bases). This CDR3 region has 16 residues. The ends were cut back, 6 bases at V and 2 bases at J, with 19 bases in the middle. This CDR3 reads CASSRYPLDSNYGYTF. As DNA, the CDR3 is TGTGCCAGCAGCCGCTACCCTCTGGACAGCAACTATGGCTACACCTTC.

In its sample, this clonotype was seen a few times. The V call is TRBV11-2, the J call TRBJ2-3; 7 bases map to TRBD1. The CDR3 length is 16 residues. Germline-derived CDR1 and CDR2 are SGHAT and FQNNGV. V lost 5 bases to trimming and J lost 5 bases; unmatched junction nucleotides: 13. This CDR3 is CASSPRQGTPGDTQYF. The CDR3 region has the DNA TGTGCCAGCAGCCCGCGACAGGGCACCCCCGGAGATACGCAGTATTTT.

This clonotype was seen repeatedly, ten times or more. This chain links TRBV28 with TRBJ2-4, with D possibly called TRBD1 or TRBD2 (5 bases each). CDR3 size: 12 residues. Germline CDR1 and CDR2: MDHEN and SYDVKM. V lost 7 bases to trimming and J lost 9 bases, with 13 bases between them. CDR3 in DNA: TGTGCCAGCATGAGAGGGCAGGGCATTCAGTACTTC. Its translation: CASMRGQGIQYF.

This clonotype was counted between two and nine times. This chain connects TRBV20-1 to TRBJ2-5, with a weak D call TRBD2 (5 bases). V was pared by 5 bases and J by 5 bases, with 15 bases between. Germline loops: CDR1 DFQATT, CDR2 SNEGSKA (reference sequence). This CDR3 is 13 amino acids long. The CDR3 DNA is TGCAGTGCTTTGAAGCGGTTCGGGGAGACCCAGTACTTC. This codes for CSALKRFGETQYF.

In this sample, this clonotype turned up a few times. The J gene is TRBJ2-3, the V gene TRBV4-1; a weak D match, TRBD1 (5 bases). CDR1 is MGHRA, CDR2 YSYEKL, per germline. The V gene lost 1 base and the J gene lost 4 bases, with 9 bases spanning the gap. CDR3 length: 14 amino acids. CDR3 sequence reads: CASSQVSRADTQYF. For the CDR3, the DNA is TGCGCCAGCAGCCAAGTCAGCAGGGCAGATACGCAGTATTTT.

This clonotype was detected a few times. This chain links TRBV7-9 with TRBJ1-2; no clear D gene. This CDR3 region has 14 residues. V shed 5 bases and J shed 1 base, with 11 bases lying between them. Germline V CDR1 and CDR2: SEHNR, FQNEAQ (reference sequence). CDR3 DNA sequence: TGTGCCAGCAGCGCCCAGTTAATTAACTATGGCTACACCTTC. Encoded protein: CASSAQLINYGYTF. Based on the CDR3 plus reference TRBV7-9 and TRBJ1-2, the full variable domain is DTGVSQNPRHKITKRGQNVTFRCDPISEHNRLYWYRQTLGQGPEFLTYFQNEAQLEKSRLLSDRFSAERPKGSFSTLEIQRTEQGDSAMYLCASSAQLINYGYTFGSGTRLTVV.

This chain uses TRBV5-1 with TRBJ1-1, with a tentative D call TRBD1 (6 bases). The germline CDR1 and CDR2 sequences are SGHRS and YFSETQ. This CDR3 is 15 amino acids long. Trimming stripped 3 bases from V and 1 base from J, with 13 bases between. The CDR3 DNA follows: TGCGCCAGCAGCTCCCTAGACAGGCGGAACACTGAAGCTTTCTTT. Protein: CASSSLDRRNTEAFF.

The chain joins TRBV7-2 to TRBJ2-5; D is unresolved. The CDR3 is 14 amino acids. The germline V gene has CDR1 SGHTA and CDR2 FQGNSA. The V end lost 2 bases, the J end lost 1 base, and 8 bases lay between the germline ends. The CDR3 DNA sequence: TGTGCCAGCAGCTTATCCTGGTCCCAAGAGACCCAGTACTTC. Amino acids: CASSLSWSQETQYF.

This clonotype was seen ten or more times. The chain recombines TRBV29-1 with TRBJ1-2; 11 bases are a match to TRBD1. With 1 base clipped from V and 9 bases from J, the junction kept 4 bases outside the gene matches. Germline CDR1 and CDR2: SQVTM and ANQGSEA. The CDR3 has 13 residues. The CDR3 DNA follows: TGCAGCGTTGAAGGGACAGGGGGCAAGAGCTACACCTTC. Protein product: CSVEGTGGKSYTF.

This clonotype showed up just a few times. The chain joins TRBV24-1 to TRBJ2-2; tentative D call: TRBD2 (5 bases). The V and J ends lost 4 bases and 1 base respectively, with 15 bases between them. The CDR3 runs to 17 residues. CDR1 is KGHDR and CDR2 is SFDVKD in the germline V gene. CDR3: CATSEGRRMLNTGELFF. The CDR3 coding sequence is TGTGCCACCAGTGAAGGGAGACGCATGTTGAACACCGGGGAGCTGTTTTTT.

This rearrangement joins TRBV4-1 to TRBJ1-1; D is perhaps TRBD1 (5 bases). This CDR3 is built from 18 residues. CDR1 is MGHRA and CDR2 is YSYEKL in the germline V gene. Trimming shortened V by 0 bases and J by 9 bases, and 26 bases separated the two germline ends. This CDR3 reads CASSQDIRGSDTVGKAFF. CDR3 nucleotide sequence: TGCGCCAGCAGCCAAGATATAAGAGGTTCGGACACCGTCGGGAAAGCTTTCTTT.

This sequence joins TRBV7-7 and TRBJ2-5; TRBD1 agrees at 10 bases. V was pared by 3 bases and J by 4 bases, with 14 bases of the junction left unmatched. This CDR3 has 18 amino acids. CDR1 SSHAT and CDR2 FNYEAQ come from the germline V gene (reference sequence). CDR3 DNA sequence: TGTGCCAGCAGCTTGTTCGCCCCCGGGACAGGGGATGGAGAGACCCAGTACTTC. The encoded protein is CASSLFAPGTGDGETQYF.

This chain joins TRBV10-3 and TRBJ1-1; 7 bases fit TRBD1. V was clipped by 10 bases and J by 1 base; unmatched bases: 15. The CDR3 is made up of 16 amino acids. Per the germline V gene, CDR1 is ENHRY and CDR2 is SYGVKD. CDR3 amino acids: CATRSATGTGNTEAFF. CDR3 DNA sequence: TGTGCCACCAGAAGTGCGACAGGGACTGGGAACACTGAAGCTTTCTTT.

The chain employs TRBV7-2 and TRBJ2-4, with TRBD1 matching over 7 bases. V trimming: 4 bases; J trimming: 0 bases; junction bases outside the gene matches: 6. CDR1 and CDR2 from the germline V gene are SGHTA and FQGNSA. The CDR3 is made up of 16 amino acids. The CDR3 region has the DNA TGTGCCAGCAGCTCGACAGGGCCCTTAGCCAAAAACATTCAGTACTTC. Protein sequence: CASSSTGPLAKNIQYF.

There are many counts of this clonotype. J is TRBJ2-1 and V is TRBV5-1; TRBD2 matches at 7 bases. CDR3 size: 14 residues. The junction had 8 bases not matched to a gene; V was cut back by 6 bases and J by 5 bases. Germline assignment: CDR1 SGHRS and CDR2 YFSETQ. This chain's CDR3 is CASILERGHNEQFF. The CDR3, as DNA: TGCGCCAGCATCCTTGAGCGGGGCCACAATGAGCAGTTCTTC.

In its sample, this clonotype was seen many times. The genes are TRBV5-1 and TRBJ2-5, with a possible D match to TRBD2 (6 bases). The length of the CDR3 is 13 residues. V dropped 4 bases and J dropped 1 base, with 8 bases sitting between them. Per germline, CDR1 SGHRS and CDR2 YFSETQ. Here the CDR3 DNA reads TGCGCCAGCAGCCGGGGACTCCAAGAGACCCAGTACTTC. It specifies CASSRGLQETQYF.